A selection of T cell receptor beta chains follows, all from one sample in a study of T cell changes during pregnancy in multiple sclerosis. Sequencing used immunoSEQ multiplex PCR; TCRdb keeps in-frame clones, though not all of them. The table lists some 40,000 clones, over 85% of them singletons. This sample comprised CD4+ T cells from peripheral blood mononuclear cells, obtained before pregnancy. The receptors were gathered from a female donor with multiple sclerosis, enrolled in a pregnancy study. Each CDR3 is given with its conserved first and last residue. Clone sizes are given selectively: once, few, many, or a class where the clone is expanded.

j_gene | v_gene | abundance | CDR3aa
TRBJ2-1 | TRBV7-3 | . | CASSLRGHEQFF
TRBJ2-5 | TRBV7-2 | . | CASSPGQRGEETQYF
TRBJ2-5 | TRBV5-1 | . | CASSEQSQETQYF
TRBJ1-1 | TRBV11-1 | . | CASSFTGGTEAFF
TRBJ2-1 | TRBV9 | . | CASSVVSGGRGSYNEQFF
TRBJ2-2 | TRBV6-6 | . | CASRTPQGGLFF
TRBJ2-3 | TRBV9 | . | CASSVLSGVYTDTQYF
TRBJ2-1 | TRBV29-1 | . | CSVLTPGTSGPSSYNEQFF
TRBJ2-5 | TRBV5-4 | once | CASSTGLAVQETQYF
TRBJ1-1 | TRBV18 | . | CASSPSTGNTEAFF
TRBJ2-7 | TRBV5-1 | . | CASSTGQGYEQYF
TRBJ2-2 | TRBV5-1 | . | CASRPPGLVTGELFF
TRBJ2-1 | TRBV7-3 | . | CASSLRRGGPQFF
TRBJ2-5 | TRBV9 | . | CASSVDRGGETQYF
TRBJ2-5 | TRBV7-3 | once | CASSLGGLADQETQYF
TRBJ2-5 | TRBV11-1 | . | CASSPDRGQTQYF
TRBJ2-3 | TRBV19 | . | CASSGGRTDTQYF
TRBJ2-3 | TRBV5-4 | . | CASSLAGGPSLTDTQYF
TRBJ2-3 | TRBV2 | once | CASSKQAGADTQYF
TRBJ1-2 | TRBV4-3 | . | CASSQSFTGGEYGYTF
TRBJ1-2 | TRBV5-1 | . | CASSLESDYGYTF
TRBJ2-6 | TRBV6-5 | once | CASSYSYEAGANVLTF
TRBJ2-1 | TRBV10-2 | . | CASSVIAANEQFF
TRBJ1-4 | TRBV30 | . | CAWSVPGIEEKLFF
TRBJ1-6 | TRBV10-3 | . | CAIRQYVGQGSSPLHF
TRBJ2-1 | TRBV18 | once | CASSLTGFSYNEQFF
TRBJ1-1 | TRBV7-9 | . | CASSLMQGPRAEAFF
TRBJ2-2 | TRBV7-6 | . | CASSLQPTGQGGTGELFF
TRBJ2-3 | TRBV19 | . | CASSIAGMTQYF
TRBJ1-3 | TRBV5-6 | . | CASSSGHLSSGNTIYF
TRBJ2-3 | TRBV5-1 | . | CASSLADTQYF
TRBJ1-5 | TRBV5-1 | . | CASSSTGGGNQPQHF
TRBJ2-7 | TRBV5-1 | . | CASSFRRDSLVIYEQYF
TRBJ2-7 | TRBV2 | . | CATRLGTSSYEQYF
TRBJ2-1 | TRBV5-1 | . | CASSLRGGATYNEQFF
TRBJ2-5 | TRBV29-1 | few | CSVGTGAPETQYF
TRBJ2-3 | TRBV5-1 | . | CASSLFTDTQYF
TRBJ2-3 | TRBV5-5 | . | CASSFGTSGHTDTQYF
TRBJ2-4 | TRBV9 | . | CASSDTMTAGGARVQYF
TRBJ1-2 | TRBV6-1 | . | CASSGQGRYGYTF
TRBJ2-7 | TRBV4-3 | . | CASSQDSSGSSYEQYF
TRBJ1-2 | TRBV11-2 | few | CASSLGGGYTF
TRBJ1-2 | TRBV2 | . | CASSPFLGGEYGYTF
TRBJ1-6 | TRBV10-3 | . | CAIGRGVSYNSPLHF
TRBJ2-2 | TRBV5-4 | . | CASSLGLGLNTGELFF
TRBJ2-5 | TRBV6-5 | once | CASRRVAGGHETQYF
TRBJ1-5 | TRBV19 | . | CASGRLGGQPQHF
TRBJ2-3 | TRBV4-2 | . | CASSQEGPGGNTQYF
TRBJ1-3 | TRBV11-1 | once | CASSFGQGSNTIYF
TRBJ2-5 | TRBV9 | . | CASSVGGTGTLETQYF
TRBJ1-6 | TRBV21-1 | once | CASSTRDRRTSPLHF
TRBJ2-2 | TRBV7-3 | . | CASSASGTGELFF
TRBJ1-2 | TRBV6-1 | . | CASSAPRVGGDGYTF
TRBJ2-7 | TRBV29-1 | once | CSVLRGTGASEQYF
TRBJ2-5 | TRBV5-6 | once | CASSFLAGGLETQYF
TRBJ2-5 | TRBV5-1 | once | CASTLLAGGQETQYF
TRBJ1-2 | TRBV5-1 | . | CASSLNGGGADGYTF
TRBJ2-1 | TRBV29-1 | . | CSEGTDSYNEQFF
TRBJ2-3 | TRBV6-5 | . | CASRRAGGFTDTQYF
TRBJ2-3 | TRBV7-9 | . | CASSSKFRLAGVADTQYF